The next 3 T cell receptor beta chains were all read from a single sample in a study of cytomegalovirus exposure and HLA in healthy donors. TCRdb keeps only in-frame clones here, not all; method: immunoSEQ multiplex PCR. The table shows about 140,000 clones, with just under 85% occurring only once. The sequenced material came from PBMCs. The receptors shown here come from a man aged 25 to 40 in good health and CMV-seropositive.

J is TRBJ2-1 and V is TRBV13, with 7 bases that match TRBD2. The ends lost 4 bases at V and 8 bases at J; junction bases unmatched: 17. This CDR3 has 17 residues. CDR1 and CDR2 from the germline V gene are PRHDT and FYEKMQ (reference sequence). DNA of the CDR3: TGTGCCAGCAGCTCCTACCGGGACCGGGAGGACGGGCATGAGCAGTTCTTC. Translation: CASSSYRDREDGHEQFF.

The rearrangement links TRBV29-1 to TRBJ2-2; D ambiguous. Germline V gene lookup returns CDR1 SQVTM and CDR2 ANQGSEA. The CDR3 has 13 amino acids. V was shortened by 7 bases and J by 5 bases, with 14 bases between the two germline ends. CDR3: CSALGSDTGELFF. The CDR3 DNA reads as TGCAGCGCCCTTGGCAGTGATACCGGGGAGCTGTTTTTT.

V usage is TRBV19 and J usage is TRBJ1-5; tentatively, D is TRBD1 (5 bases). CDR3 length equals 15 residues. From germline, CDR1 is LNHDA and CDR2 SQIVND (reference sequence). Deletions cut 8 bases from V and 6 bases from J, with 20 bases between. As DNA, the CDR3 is TGTGCCAGTCACCCGGGGGTGGCAGGAGGTCAGCCCCAGCATTTT. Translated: CASHPGVAGGQPQHF. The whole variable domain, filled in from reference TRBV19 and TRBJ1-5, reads DGGITQSPKYLFRKEGQNVTLSCEQNLNHDAMYWYRQDPGQGLRLIYYSQIVNDFQKGDIAEGYSVSREKKESFPLTVTSAQKNPTAFYLCASHPGVAGGQPQHFGDGTRLSIL.